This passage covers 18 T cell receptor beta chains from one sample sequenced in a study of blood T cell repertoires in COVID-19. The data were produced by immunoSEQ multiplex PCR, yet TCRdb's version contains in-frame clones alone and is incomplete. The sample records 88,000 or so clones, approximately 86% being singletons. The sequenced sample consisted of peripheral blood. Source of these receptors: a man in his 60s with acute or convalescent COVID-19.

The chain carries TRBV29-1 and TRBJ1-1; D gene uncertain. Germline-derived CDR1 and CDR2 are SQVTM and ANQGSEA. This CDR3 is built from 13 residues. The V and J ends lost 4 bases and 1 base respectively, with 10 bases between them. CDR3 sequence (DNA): TGCAGCGTTGCTGCCATAGCGAACACTGAAGCTTTCTTT. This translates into CSVAAIANTEAFF. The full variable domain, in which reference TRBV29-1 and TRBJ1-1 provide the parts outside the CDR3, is SAVISQKPSRDICQRGTSLTIQCQVDSQVTMMFWYRQQPGQSLTLIATANQGSEATYESGFVIDKFPISRPNLTFSTLTVSNMSPEDSSIYLCSVAAIANTEAFFGQGTRLTVV.

CDR3 bases: TGTGCCAGCAGTCAAACAGGAACCAACACTGAAGCTTTCTTT. Its translation is CASSQTGTNTEAFF. This chain links TRBV6-6 with TRBJ1-1; D may be TRBD1 (5 bases). CDR3 length equals 14 residues. CDR1 is MNHNY, CDR2 SVGAGI, per germline (reference sequence). V dropped 5 bases and J dropped 2 bases, with 12 bases sitting between them.

CDR3 in DNA: TGCAGTGCTAGTCCGGGGGGTGAGGGCAATCAGCCCCAGCATTTT. Translating gives CSASPGGEGNQPQHF. This rearrangement joins TRBV20-1 to TRBJ1-5; tentatively, D is TRBD1 (5 bases). Germline V CDR1 and CDR2: DFQATT, SNEGSKA (reference sequence). This CDR3 is 15 amino acids long. The ends were cut back, 3 bases at V and 2 bases at J, with 14 bases in the middle.

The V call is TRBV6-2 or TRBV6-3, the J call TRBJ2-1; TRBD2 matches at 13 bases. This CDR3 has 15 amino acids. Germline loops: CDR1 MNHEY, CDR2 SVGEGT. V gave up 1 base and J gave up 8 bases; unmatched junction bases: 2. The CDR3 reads CASSYYGLAGDEQFF. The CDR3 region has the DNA TGTGCCAGCAGTTACTATGGACTAGCGGGAGATGAGCAGTTCTTC.

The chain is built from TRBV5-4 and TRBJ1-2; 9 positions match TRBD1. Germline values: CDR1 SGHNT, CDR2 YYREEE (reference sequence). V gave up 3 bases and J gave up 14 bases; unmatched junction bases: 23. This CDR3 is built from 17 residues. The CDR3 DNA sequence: TGTGCCAGCAGCTCGGGACAGGGCCCTCTACCAATTCTAAGTACTACCTTC. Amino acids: CASSSGQGPLPILSTTF.

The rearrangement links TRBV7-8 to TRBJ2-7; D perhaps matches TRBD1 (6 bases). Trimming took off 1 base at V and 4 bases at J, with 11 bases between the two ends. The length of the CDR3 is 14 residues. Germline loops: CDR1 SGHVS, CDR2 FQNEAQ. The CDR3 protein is CASSLDRVGYEQYF. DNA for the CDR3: TGTGCCAGCAGCTTAGACAGGGTCGGGTACGAGCAGTACTTC.

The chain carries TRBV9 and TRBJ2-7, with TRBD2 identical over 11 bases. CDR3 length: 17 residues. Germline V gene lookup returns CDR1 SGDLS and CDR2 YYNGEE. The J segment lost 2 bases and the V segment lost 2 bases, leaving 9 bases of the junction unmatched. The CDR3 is CASSVGTSGTTPYEQYF. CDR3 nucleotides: TGTGCCAGCAGCGTCGGGACTAGCGGTACTACCCCCTACGAGCAGTACTTC.

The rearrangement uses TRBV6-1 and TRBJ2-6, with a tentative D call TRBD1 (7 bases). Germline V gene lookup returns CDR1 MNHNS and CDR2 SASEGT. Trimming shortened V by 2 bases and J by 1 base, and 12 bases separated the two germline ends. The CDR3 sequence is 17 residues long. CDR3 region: CASSESPGGSGANVLTF. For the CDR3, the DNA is TGTGCCAGCAGTGAATCCCCAGGGGGGTCTGGGGCCAACGTCCTGACTTTC.

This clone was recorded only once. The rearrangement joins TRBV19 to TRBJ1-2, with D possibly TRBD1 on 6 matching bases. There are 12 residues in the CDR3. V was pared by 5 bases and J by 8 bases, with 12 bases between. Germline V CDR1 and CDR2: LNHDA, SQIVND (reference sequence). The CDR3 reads CASSGLQGGYTF. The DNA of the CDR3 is TGTGCCAGTAGTGGACTGCAGGGGGGCTACACCTTC.

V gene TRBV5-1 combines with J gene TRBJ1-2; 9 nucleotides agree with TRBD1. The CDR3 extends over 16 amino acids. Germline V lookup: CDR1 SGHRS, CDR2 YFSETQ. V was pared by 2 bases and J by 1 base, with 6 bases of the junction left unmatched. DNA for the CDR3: TGCGCCAGCAGCTTATCCGGGACAGGGAATAACTATGGCTACACCTTC. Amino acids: CASSLSGTGNNYGYTF.

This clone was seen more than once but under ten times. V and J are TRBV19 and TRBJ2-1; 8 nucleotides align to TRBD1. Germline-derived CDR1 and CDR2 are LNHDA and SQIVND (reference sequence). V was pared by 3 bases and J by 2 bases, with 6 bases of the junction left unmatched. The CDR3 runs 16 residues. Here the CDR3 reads CASSIYDRGTYNEQFF. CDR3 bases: TGTGCCAGTAGTATTTACGACAGGGGCACCTACAATGAGCAGTTCTTC.

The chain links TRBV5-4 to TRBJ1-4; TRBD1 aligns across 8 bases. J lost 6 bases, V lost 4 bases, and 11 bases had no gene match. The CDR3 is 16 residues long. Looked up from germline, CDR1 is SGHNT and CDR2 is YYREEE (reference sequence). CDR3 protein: CASSGTPGQAYEKLFF. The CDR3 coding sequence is TGTGCCAGCAGCGGGACGCCGGGACAGGCGTATGAAAAACTGTTTTTT.

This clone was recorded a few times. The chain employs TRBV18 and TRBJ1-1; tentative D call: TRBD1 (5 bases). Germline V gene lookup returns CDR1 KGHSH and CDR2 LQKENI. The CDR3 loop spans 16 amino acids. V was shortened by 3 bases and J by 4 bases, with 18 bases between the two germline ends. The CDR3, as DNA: TGTGCCAGCTCACCGGGGCGGGGTGGCGGGGCCACTGAAGCTTTCTTT. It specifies CASSPGRGGGATEAFF.

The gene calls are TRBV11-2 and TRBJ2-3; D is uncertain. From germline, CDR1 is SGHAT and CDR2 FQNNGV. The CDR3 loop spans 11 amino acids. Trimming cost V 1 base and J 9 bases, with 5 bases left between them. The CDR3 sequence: CASSLGGTQYF. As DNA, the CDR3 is TGTGCCAGCAGCTTAGGAGGCACGCAGTATTTT.

The CDR3 DNA is TGTGCCAGCAGTGACCAGGACAGGGTCTATGAAAAACTGTTTTTT. This gives the protein CASSDQDRVYEKLFF. V is TRBV25-1 and J is TRBJ1-4; 8 bases agree with TRBD1. V was clipped by 3 bases and J by 6 bases; unmatched bases: 6. The CDR3 runs to 15 residues. Germline CDR1 and CDR2: MGHDK and SYGVNS.

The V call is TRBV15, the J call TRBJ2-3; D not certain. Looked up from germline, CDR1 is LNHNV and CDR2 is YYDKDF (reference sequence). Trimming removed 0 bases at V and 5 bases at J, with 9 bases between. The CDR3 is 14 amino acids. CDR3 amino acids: CATSRDPGLDTQYF. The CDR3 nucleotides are TGTGCCACCAGCAGAGATCCGGGTTTAGATACGCAGTATTTT.

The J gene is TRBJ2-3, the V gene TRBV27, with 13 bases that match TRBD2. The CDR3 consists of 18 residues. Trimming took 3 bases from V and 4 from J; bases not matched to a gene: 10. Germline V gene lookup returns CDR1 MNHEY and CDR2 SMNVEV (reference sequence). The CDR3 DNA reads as TGTGCCAGCAGTTTCCGGGGACTAGCGGGACGTTCCCCAGATACGCAGTATTTT. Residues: CASSFRGLAGRSPDTQYF.

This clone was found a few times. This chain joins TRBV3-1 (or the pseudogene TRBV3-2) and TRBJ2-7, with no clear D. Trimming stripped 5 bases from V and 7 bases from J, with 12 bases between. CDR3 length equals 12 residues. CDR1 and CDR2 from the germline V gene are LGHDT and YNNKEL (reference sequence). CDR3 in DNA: TGTGCCAGCAGCGCGGAGTGGTGGGAGCAGTACTTC. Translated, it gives CASSAEWWEQYF.